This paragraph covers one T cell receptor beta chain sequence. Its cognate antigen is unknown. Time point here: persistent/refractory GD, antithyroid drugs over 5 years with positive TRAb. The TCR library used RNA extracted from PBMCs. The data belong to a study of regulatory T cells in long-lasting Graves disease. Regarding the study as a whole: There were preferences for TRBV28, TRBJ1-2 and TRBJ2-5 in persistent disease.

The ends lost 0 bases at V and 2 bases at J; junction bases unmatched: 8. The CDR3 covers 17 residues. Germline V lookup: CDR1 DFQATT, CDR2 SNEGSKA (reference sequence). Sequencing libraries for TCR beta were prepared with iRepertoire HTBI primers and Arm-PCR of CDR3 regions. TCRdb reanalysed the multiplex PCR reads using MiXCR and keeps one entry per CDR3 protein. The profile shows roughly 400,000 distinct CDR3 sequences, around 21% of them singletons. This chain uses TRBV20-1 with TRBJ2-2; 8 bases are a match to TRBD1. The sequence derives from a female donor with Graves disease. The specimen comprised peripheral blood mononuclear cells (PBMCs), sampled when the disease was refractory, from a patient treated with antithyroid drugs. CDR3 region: CSARDLYRGANTGELFF. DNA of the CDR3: TGCAGTGCTAGAGATCTGTACAGGGGGGCTAACACCGGGGAGCTGTTTTTT.